These T cell receptor beta chains were read from a single sample in a study of T cell changes during pregnancy in multiple sclerosis. Sequencing was performed with immunoSEQ multiplex PCR; in TCRdb, only in-frame clones are kept and a portion is missing. This repertoire shows about 40,000 clones, roughly 92% found once; its top ten account for roughly 1.2%. The sequences come from peripheral blood, collected before pregnancy. These receptors were collected from a female donor with multiple sclerosis, enrolled in a pregnancy study. CDR3s include the opening cysteine and the closing phenylalanine or tryptophan. The order of the fields is J gene, clone size, V gene, D gene, CDR3 protein, CDR3 DNA. D genes are given only for firm matches. The size entry is marked missing in some rows and otherwise reads once, few, many or a size class.

TRBJ2-5,once,TRBV5-1,TRBD2,CASSSLAGGETQYF,TGCGCCAGCAGCTCTTTAGCGGGAGGAGAGACCCAGTACTTC
TRBJ1-2,NA,TRBV28,TRBD1,CASSYQTGGEGGYTF,TGTGCCAGCAGCTACCAGACAGGGGGGGAAGGTGGCTACACCTTC
TRBJ2-3,NA,TRBV6-4,TRBD1,CASSVYGQGSTDTQYF,TGTGCCAGCAGTGTCTATGGACAGGGAAGCACAGATACGCAGTATTTT
TRBJ2-1,NA,TRBV4-3,TRBD2,CASSQAGAGGLNEQFF,TGCGCCAGCAGCCAAGCGGGCGCGGGAGGTCTTAATGAGCAGTTCTTC
TRBJ1-5,NA,TRBV10-2,TRBD1,CASAPDRGREQPQHF,TGCGCCAGCGCCCCGGACAGGGGAAGAGAGCAGCCCCAGCATTTT
TRBJ1-3,NA,TRBV11-2,NA,CASSLDPVRGNTIYF,TGTGCCAGCAGCTTAGATCCAGTAAGAGGAAACACCATATATTTT
TRBJ1-5,NA,TRBV4-1,NA,CASSQDSAGGLGNQPQHF,TGCGCCAGCAGCCAAGACAGCGCTGGAGGACTTGGCAATCAGCCCCAGCATTTT
TRBJ1-5,NA,TRBV18,TRBD1,CASSPMGQGANQPQHF,TGTGCCAGCTCACCGATGGGACAGGGGGCCAATCAGCCCCAGCATTTT
TRBJ2-7,NA,TRBV27,TRBD2,CASTPARGGRSYEQYF,TGTGCCAGCACTCCGGCAAGGGGAGGGAGAAGCTACGAGCAGTACTTC
TRBJ2-1,NA,TRBV5-1,TRBD1,CASSMGQGANNEQFF,TGCGCCAGCAGCATGGGACAGGGGGCCAACAATGAGCAGTTCTTC
TRBJ2-2,NA,TRBV7-9,NA,CASSLTTATGELFF,TGTGCCAGCAGCTTAACGACAGCCACCGGGGAGCTGTTTTTT
TRBJ2-1,NA,TRBV6-5,NA,CASRSLKSGSDEQFF,TGTGCCAGCAGGTCCCTTAAGTCTGGGAGCGATGAGCAGTTCTTC
TRBJ1-2,NA,TRBV27,TRBD1,CASSSTGTGNGYTF,TGTGCCAGCAGTTCAACCGGGACAGGGAATGGCTACACCTTC
TRBJ1-2,NA,TRBV5-6,NA,CASDVGPQDGYGYTF,TGTGCCAGCGATGTGGGGCCCCAGGACGGCTATGGCTACACCTTC
TRBJ2-1,once,TRBV19,NA,CASSTMPGSYNEQFF,TGTGCCAGTAGCACTATGCCGGGCTCCTACAATGAGCAGTTCTTC
TRBJ2-7,NA,TRBV7-8,NA,CASSQALRKYSYEQYF,TGTGCCAGCAGCCAAGCGTTGCGGAAATACTCCTACGAGCAGTACTTC
TRBJ1-1,NA,TRBV13,NA,CASSFIGDEAFF,TGTGCCAGCAGCTTTATCGGGGATGAAGCTTTCTTT
TRBJ2-7,NA,TRBV30,NA,CAWSSWAPSEQYF,TGTGCCTGGAGTTCTTGGGCCCCCTCCGAGCAGTACTTC
TRBJ2-7,NA,TRBV19,TRBD2,CAGTSGMSYEQYF,TGTGCCGGGACTAGCGGGATGTCCTACGAGCAGTACTTC
TRBJ2-7,NA,TRBV5-1,NA,CASSQSVPYEQYF,TGCGCCAGCAGTCAGTCAGTTCCCTACGAGCAGTACTTC
TRBJ2-1,NA,TRBV6-5,NA,CASSYSMAGDEQFF,TGTGCCAGCAGTTACTCGATGGCAGGGGATGAGCAGTTCTTC
TRBJ2-7,NA,TRBV21-1,NA,CASSKDSRTKNYEQYF,TGTGCCAGCAGCAAAGATAGTAGGACTAAAAACTACGAGCAGTACTTC
TRBJ2-2,NA,TRBV5-1,TRBD2,CASSTFLAEGPTGELFF,TGCGCCAGCAGCACGTTCCTAGCGGAGGGCCCGACCGGGGAGCTGTTTTTT
TRBJ2-7,NA,TRBV5-1,NA,CASSLGVGRGEQYF,TGCGCCAGCAGCTTGGGGGTCGGTCGGGGCGAGCAGTACTTC
TRBJ2-5,NA,TRBV7-9,NA,CASSLVQGGETQYF,TGTGCCAGCAGCTTAGTTCAGGGTGGGGAGACCCAGTACTTC
TRBJ2-2,NA,TRBV18,TRBD2,CASSPQAGVDTGELFF,TGTGCCAGCTCACCACAAGCGGGAGTAGATACCGGGGAGCTGTTTTTT
TRBJ2-3,once,TRBV6-6,TRBD2,CASRLLAGVSDTQYF,TGTGCCAGCAGATTACTAGCGGGAGTTTCAGATACGCAGTATTTT
TRBJ2-1,NA,TRBV10-1,NA,CASSDEIVKFF,TGCGCCAGCAGTGATGAGATCGTCAAGTTCTTC
TRBJ1-2,NA,TRBV7-9,NA,CASGTIRDISNYGYTF,TGTGCCAGCGGAACGATAAGGGACATATCTAACTATGGCTACACCTTC
TRBJ1-6,NA,TRBV4-2,TRBD1,CASSQDMTGNSPLHF,TGTGCCAGCAGCCAAGATATGACAGGGAATTCACCCCTCCACTTT
TRBJ1-3,NA,TRBV5-1,TRBD1,CASSQGQGNPFSGNTIYF,TGCGCCAGCAGCCAGGGACAGGGGAATCCATTCTCTGGAAACACCATATATTTT
TRBJ2-5,NA,TRBV19,NA,CASSIVRGVQETQYF,TGTGCCAGTAGTATAGTACGGGGAGTCCAAGAGACCCAGTACTTC
TRBJ2-7,NA,TRBV18,NA,CASSPESGEGYEQYF,TGTGCCAGCTCACCCGAGAGTGGTGAGGGCTACGAGCAGTACTTC
TRBJ2-7,NA,TRBV5-4,NA,CASSRGIFYEQYF,TGTGCCAGCAGCCGGGGGATCTTCTACGAGCAGTACTTC
TRBJ2-6,NA,TRBV16,NA,CASSLQFSGANVLTF,TGTGCCAGCAGTCTACAGTTCTCTGGGGCCAACGTCCTGACTTTC
TRBJ2-3,NA,TRBV14,TRBD2,CASSLGTSFTDTQYF,TGTGCCAGCAGCCTTGGGACTAGCTTTACAGATACGCAGTATTTT
TRBJ2-2,NA,TRBV19,TRBD2,CASTHLGGRARTGELFF,TGTGCCAGTACTCACTTGGGAGGGAGGGCGAGAACCGGGGAGCTGTTTTTT
TRBJ1-4,few,TRBV7-9,NA,CASSELVLLNEKLFF,TGTGCCAGCAGCGAACTGGTCCTTCTCAATGAAAAACTGTTTTTT
TRBJ2-1,few,TRBV11-3,TRBD1,CASGQGEYNEQFF,TGTGCCAGTGGACAGGGGGAGTACAATGAGCAGTTCTTC